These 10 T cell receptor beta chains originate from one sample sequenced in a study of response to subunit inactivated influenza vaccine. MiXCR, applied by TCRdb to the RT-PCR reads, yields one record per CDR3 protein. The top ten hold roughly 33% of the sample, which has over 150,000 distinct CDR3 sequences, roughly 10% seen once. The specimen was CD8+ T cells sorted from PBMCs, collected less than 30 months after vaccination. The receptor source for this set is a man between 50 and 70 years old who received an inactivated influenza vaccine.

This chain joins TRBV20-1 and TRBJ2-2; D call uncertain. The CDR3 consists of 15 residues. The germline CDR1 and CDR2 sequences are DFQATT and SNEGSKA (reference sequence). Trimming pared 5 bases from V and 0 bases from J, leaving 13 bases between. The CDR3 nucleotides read TGCAGTGCTCACAGCATCCCTTCGAACACCGGGGAGCTGTTTTTT. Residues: CSAHSIPSNTGELFF.

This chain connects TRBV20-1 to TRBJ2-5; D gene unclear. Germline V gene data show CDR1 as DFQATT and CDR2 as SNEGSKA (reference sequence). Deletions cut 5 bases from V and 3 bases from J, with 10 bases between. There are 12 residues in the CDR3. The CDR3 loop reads CSADHGKETQYF. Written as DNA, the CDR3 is TGCAGTGCTGACCATGGGAAAGAGACCCAGTACTTC.

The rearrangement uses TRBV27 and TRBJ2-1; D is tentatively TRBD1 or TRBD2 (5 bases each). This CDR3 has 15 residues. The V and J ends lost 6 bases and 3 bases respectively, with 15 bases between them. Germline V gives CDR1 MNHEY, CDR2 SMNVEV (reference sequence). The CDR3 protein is CASSAPGQGYNEQFF. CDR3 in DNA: TGTGCCAGCAGCGCCCCGGGGCAGGGCTACAATGAGCAGTTCTTC.

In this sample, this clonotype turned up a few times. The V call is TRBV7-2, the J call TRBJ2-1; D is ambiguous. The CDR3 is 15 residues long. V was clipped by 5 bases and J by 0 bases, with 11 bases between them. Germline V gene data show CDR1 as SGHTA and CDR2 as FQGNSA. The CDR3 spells CASSPVSFSYNEQFF. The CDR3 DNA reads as TGTGCCAGCAGCCCTGTCTCGTTCTCCTACAATGAGCAGTTCTTC.

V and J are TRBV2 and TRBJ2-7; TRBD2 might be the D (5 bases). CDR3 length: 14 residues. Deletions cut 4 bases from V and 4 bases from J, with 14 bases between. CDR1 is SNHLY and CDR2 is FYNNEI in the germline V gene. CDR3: CASSVRGVGYEQYF. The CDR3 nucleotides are TGTGCCAGCAGTGTCCGGGGAGTCGGGTACGAGCAGTACTTC.

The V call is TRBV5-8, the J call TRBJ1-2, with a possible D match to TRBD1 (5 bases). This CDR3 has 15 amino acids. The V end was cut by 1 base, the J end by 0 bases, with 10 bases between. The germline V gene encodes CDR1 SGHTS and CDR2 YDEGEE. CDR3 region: CASSLSGGSNYGYTF. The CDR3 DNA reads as TGTGCCAGCAGCTTGTCGGGGGGGTCTAACTATGGCTACACCTTC.

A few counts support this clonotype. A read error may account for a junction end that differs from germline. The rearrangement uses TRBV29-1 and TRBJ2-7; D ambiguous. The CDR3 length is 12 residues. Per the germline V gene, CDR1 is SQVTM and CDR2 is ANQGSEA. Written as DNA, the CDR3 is TGCAGCGTCGAAGGTCATTCCTACGAGCAGTACTTC. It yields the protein CSVEGHSYEQYF.

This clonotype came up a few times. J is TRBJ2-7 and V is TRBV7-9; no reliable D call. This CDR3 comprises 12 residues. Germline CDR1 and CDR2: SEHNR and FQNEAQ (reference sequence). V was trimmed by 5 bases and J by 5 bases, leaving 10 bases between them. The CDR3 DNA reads TGTGCCAGCAGCCCCGTTGGAAACGAGCAGTACTTC. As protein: CASSPVGNEQYF.

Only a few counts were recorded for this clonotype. The CDR3: CASSLGAGHNEQFF. The CDR3 DNA sequence: TGTGCCAGCAGCTTAGGGGCGGGGCACAATGAGCAGTTCTTC. The V and J genes are TRBV7-9 and TRBJ2-1, with D possibly matching TRBD2 (6 bases). Deletions cut 1 base from V and 5 bases from J, with 9 bases between. The CDR3 runs to 14 residues. Germline CDR1 SEHNR, CDR2 FQNEAQ (reference sequence).

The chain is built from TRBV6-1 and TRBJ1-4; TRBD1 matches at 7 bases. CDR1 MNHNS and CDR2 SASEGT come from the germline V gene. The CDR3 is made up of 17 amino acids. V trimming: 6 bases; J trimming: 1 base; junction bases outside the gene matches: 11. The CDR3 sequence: CASRPTGSYGTNEKLFF. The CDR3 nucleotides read TGTGCCAGCAGACCGACAGGGAGCTACGGAACTAATGAAAAACTGTTTTTT.